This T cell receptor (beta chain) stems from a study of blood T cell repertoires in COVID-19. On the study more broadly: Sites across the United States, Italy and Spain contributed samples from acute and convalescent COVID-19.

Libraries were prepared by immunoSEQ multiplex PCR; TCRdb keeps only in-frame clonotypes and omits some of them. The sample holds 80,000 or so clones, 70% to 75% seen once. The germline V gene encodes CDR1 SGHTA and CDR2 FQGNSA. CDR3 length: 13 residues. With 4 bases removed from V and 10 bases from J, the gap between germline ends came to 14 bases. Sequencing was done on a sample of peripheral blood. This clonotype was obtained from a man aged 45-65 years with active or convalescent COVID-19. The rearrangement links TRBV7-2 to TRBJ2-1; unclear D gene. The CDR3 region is CASSSDAAREQFF. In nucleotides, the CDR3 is TGTGCCAGCAGCTCCGACGCGGCCCGGGAGCAGTTCTTC.